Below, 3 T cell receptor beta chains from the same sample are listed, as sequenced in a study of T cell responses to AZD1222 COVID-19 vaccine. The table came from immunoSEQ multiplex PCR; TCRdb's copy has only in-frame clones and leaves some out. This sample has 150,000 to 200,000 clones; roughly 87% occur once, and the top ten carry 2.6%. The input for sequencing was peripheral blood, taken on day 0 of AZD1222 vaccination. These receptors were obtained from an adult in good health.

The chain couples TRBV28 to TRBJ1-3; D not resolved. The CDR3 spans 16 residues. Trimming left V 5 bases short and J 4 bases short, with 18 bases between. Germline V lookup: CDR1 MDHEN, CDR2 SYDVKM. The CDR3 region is CASSRAIGVSGNTIYF. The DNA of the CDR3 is TGTGCCAGCAGTCGCGCCATCGGGGTGTCCGGAAACACCATATATTTT.

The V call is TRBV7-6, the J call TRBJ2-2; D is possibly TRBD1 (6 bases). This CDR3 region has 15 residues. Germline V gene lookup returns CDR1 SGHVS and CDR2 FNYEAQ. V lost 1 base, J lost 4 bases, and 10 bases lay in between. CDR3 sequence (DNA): TGTGCCAGCAGCTTAGAGGGACAACTCACCGGGGAGCTGTTTTTT. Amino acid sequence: CASSLEGQLTGELFF.

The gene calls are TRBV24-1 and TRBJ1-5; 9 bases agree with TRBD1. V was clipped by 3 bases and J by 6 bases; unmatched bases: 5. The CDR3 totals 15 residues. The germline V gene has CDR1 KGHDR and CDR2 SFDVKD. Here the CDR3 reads CATSDAGTGSQPQHF. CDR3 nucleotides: TGTGCCACCAGTGATGCCGGGACAGGGAGTCAGCCCCAGCATTTT.